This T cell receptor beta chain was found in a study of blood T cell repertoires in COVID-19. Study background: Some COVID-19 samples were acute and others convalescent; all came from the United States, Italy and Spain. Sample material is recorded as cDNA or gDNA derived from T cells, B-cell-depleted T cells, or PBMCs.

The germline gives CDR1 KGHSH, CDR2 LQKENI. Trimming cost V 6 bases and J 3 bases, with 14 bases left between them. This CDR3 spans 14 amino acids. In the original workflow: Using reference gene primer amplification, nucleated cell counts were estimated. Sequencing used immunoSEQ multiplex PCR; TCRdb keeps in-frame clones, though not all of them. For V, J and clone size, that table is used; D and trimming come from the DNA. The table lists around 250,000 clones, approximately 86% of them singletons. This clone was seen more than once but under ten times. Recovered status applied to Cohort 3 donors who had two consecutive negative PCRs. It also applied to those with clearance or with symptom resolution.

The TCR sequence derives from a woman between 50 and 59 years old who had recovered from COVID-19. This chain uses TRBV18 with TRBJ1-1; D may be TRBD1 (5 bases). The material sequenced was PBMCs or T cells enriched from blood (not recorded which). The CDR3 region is CASSPSEGYTEAFF. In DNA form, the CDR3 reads TGTGCCAGCTCGCCATCGGAGGGGTACACTGAAGCTTTCTTT. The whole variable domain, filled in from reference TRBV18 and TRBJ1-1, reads NAGVMQNPRHLVRRRGQEARLRCSPMKGHSHVYWYRQLPEEGLKFMVYLQKENIIDESGMPKERFSAEFPKEGPSILRIQQVVRGDSAAYFCASSPSEGYTEAFFGQGTRLTVV.